A single sample is the source of the 9 T cell receptor beta chains below, sequenced in a study of OX40 agonist ivuxolimab in advanced cancers. Measured with immunoSEQ multiplex PCR; TCRdb has only the in-frame clones, and not every one. The sample comprises about 84,000 clones, approximately 95% of which are singletons, and about 10% rests with the top ten. Specimen: CD4+ or CD8+ T cells sorted from blood, collected in a trial of the OX40 agonist ivuxolimab. All receptors derive from an adult with an advanced solid tumor such as melanoma, head and neck, liver or kidney cancer.

J is TRBJ2-1 and V is TRBV11-2; the D gene is possibly TRBD1 (6 bases). V dropped 1 base and J dropped 3 bases, with 13 bases sitting between them. CDR3 length: 16 amino acids. CDR1 SGHAT and CDR2 FQNNGV come from the germline V gene. CDR3 nucleotides: TGTGCCAGCAGCTTAGTATTACAGGGATACTACAATGAGCAGTTCTTC. Encoded protein: CASSLVLQGYYNEQFF.

The chain combines TRBV7-6 with TRBJ1-1; perhaps TRBD1 as D (5 bases). Germline values: CDR1 SGHVS, CDR2 FNYEAQ. The CDR3 spans 14 residues. Trimming left V 4 bases short and J 11 bases short, with 20 bases between. CDR3 DNA: TGTGCCAGCAGCTCCGGAGGTTCCGAGGCAGGGGCTTTCTTT. It yields the protein CASSSGGSEAGAFF.

The V gene is TRBV23-1, the J gene TRBJ1-2; D is possibly TRBD1 (5 bases). TRBV23-1 is marked as an open reading frame, function uncertain. Trimming left V 8 bases short and J 5 bases short, with 24 bases between. The CDR3 consists of 16 residues. The CDR3 DNA reads TGCGCCAGCGGCTCGGGACGCCCGCTCCTTAAATATGGCTACACCTTC. Translated: CASGSGRPLLKYGYTF.

V gene TRBV2 combines with J gene TRBJ2-7; 9 bases are shared with TRBD1. The trim removed 4 bases at V and 6 bases at J, leaving 7 bases unmatched. This CDR3 spans 14 amino acids. Per germline, CDR1 SNHLY and CDR2 FYNNEI. The CDR3 DNA sequence: TGTGCCAGCAGTGTTGGGACAGGGTACCGCGAGCAGTACTTC. It translates to CASSVGTGYREQYF.

DNA of the CDR3: TGTGCCAGCAGCCCACGGACTAGCGGGAGAGGATGGGAGACCCAGTACTTC. Amino acids: CASSPRTSGRGWETQYF. The chain carries TRBV7-6 and TRBJ2-5, with TRBD2 matching 13 bases. Losses at the gene ends were 5 bases for V and 5 bases for J; bases not matched to a gene: 11. The germline V gene encodes CDR1 SGHVS and CDR2 FNYEAQ. The CDR3 consists of 17 residues.

Worth noting for this clone: Germline and junction disagree at one end, which may indicate a read error. The chain employs TRBV7-6 and TRBJ2-3; 10 nucleotides align to TRBD2. Germline V CDR1 and CDR2: SGHVS, FNYEAQ. CDR3 size: 14 residues. This CDR3 reads CASSLAGEADTQYF. The CDR3 DNA reads as TGTGCCAGCAGCCTAGCGGGAGAGGCAGATACGCAGTATTTT.

This chain connects TRBV2 to TRBJ2-7, with D possibly TRBD1 on 6 matching bases. CDR3 length: 16 amino acids. V was clipped by 6 bases and J by 3 bases, with 21 bases between them. Per the germline V gene, CDR1 is SNHLY and CDR2 is FYNNEI. CDR3 DNA: TGTGCCAGCAGGCCCGGGACACTTATTAGAGGCTACGAGCAGTACTTC. Protein sequence: CASRPGTLIRGYEQYF.

This clone was seen once. This chain links TRBV13 with TRBJ2-7; D is perhaps TRBD1 (6 bases). Deletions cut 5 bases from V and 6 bases from J, with 17 bases between. The CDR3 extends over 14 amino acids. Germline-derived CDR1 and CDR2 are PRHDT and FYEKMQ (reference sequence). CDR3 nucleotide sequence: TGTGCCAGCAGCCAAAACTTTTGGGGGCGCGAGCAGTACTTC. Protein product: CASSQNFWGREQYF.

V gene TRBV9 combines with J gene TRBJ2-5; possibly TRBD1 for D (6 bases). CDR1 and CDR2 from the germline V gene are SGDLS and YYNGEE. CDR3 length: 14 amino acids. Trimming took 0 bases from V and 5 from J, leaving 11 bases between them. CDR3 DNA: TGTGCCAGCAGCGTAGGATGGACAGTGGAGACCCAGTACTTC. It codes for CASSVGWTVETQYF.